This T cell receptor (beta chain) is from a study of T cells in Graves' hyperthyroidism and ophthalmopathy. Template material for amplifying TCR beta CDR3 regions consisted of RNA transcripts. A set of HTBI primers served as the primers for a first-round RT-PCR of the TCR CDR3. TCRdb redid the calling of the multiplex PCR reads with MiXCR, one entry per CDR3 protein. The sample has just under 750,000 distinct CDR3 sequences, approximately 40% seen once; the top ten hold approximately 31%. Stability of Graves' hyperthyroidism was defined as absent ophthalmopathy progression within 18 months. Uncontrolled infection, other autoimmune disease, pregnancy or lactation disqualified patients from enrolment. Diagnosis relied on clinical symptoms, serum thyroxine and TRAb, thyroid ultrasound and orbital computed tomography. CDR1 is LGHNT, CDR2 FRNRAP, per germline. V lost 0 bases, J lost 6 bases, and 10 bases stayed unmatched. This CDR3 has 17 amino acids.

The V call is TRBV12-5, the J call TRBJ2-7; 11 nucleotides agree with TRBD1. Material: blood. This receptor was taken from a woman aged 40 to 50 with Graves' hyperthyroidism. CDR3 region: CASGLVSRWDRGCEQYF. The CDR3 coding sequence is TGTGCTAGTGGTTTGGTATCGCGGTGGGACAGGGGGTGCGAGCAGTACTTC.